These 24 T cell receptor beta chains were all obtained from the same sample, sequenced in a study of cytomegalovirus exposure and HLA in healthy donors. Vbeta (60) and Jbeta (13) primers were used in the PCR. Only in-frame clones appear in the TCRdb table, and some are missing; sequencing was by immunoSEQ multiplex PCR. The sample holds around 170,000 clones, about 65% seen once. Sequences were obtained from PBMCs. The receptor source for this set is a girl aged 5-17 years in good health and CMV-seronegative.

This clone was observed a few times. The chain recombines TRBV25-1 with TRBJ1-4, with 7 bases aligning to TRBD1. CDR1 is MGHDK, CDR2 SYGVNS, per germline. Trimming took 2 bases from V and 10 from J; bases not matched to a gene: 19. This CDR3 is built from 18 residues. CDR3 region: CASSENVGTALRWGKLFF. Here the CDR3 DNA reads TGTGCCAGCAGTGAAAATGTCGGGACAGCTCTAAGATGGGGAAAACTGTTTTTT.

This clone was counted a few times. V is TRBV7-8 and J is TRBJ1-1; 9 bases agree with TRBD1. The germline gives CDR1 SGHVS, CDR2 FQNEAQ. The CDR3 is made up of 17 amino acids. With 1 base clipped from V and 0 bases from J, the junction kept 6 bases outside the gene matches. In DNA, the CDR3 is TGTGCCAGCAGCTTAGTGGGACAGGGACGCCTGAACACTGAAGCTTTCTTT. Amino acids: CASSLVGQGRLNTEAFF.

In its sample, this clone was seen once. The chain links TRBV5-1 to TRBJ1-6; possibly TRBD1 for D (5 bases). The CDR3 length is 14 residues. From germline, CDR1 is SGHRS and CDR2 YFSETQ. V lost 4 bases, J lost 10 bases, and 15 bases lay in between. The CDR3 bases are TGCGCCAGCAGCAGCGGGGGGATAGGATCACCCCTCCACTTT. This translates into CASSSGGIGSPLHF.

Written as DNA, the CDR3 is TGTGCCAGCAGCTACCCGGGACACCTGAACACTGAAGCTTTCTTT. Protein product: CASSYPGHLNTEAFF. This chain links TRBV5-8 with TRBJ1-1; perhaps TRBD1 as D (6 bases). The CDR3 loop spans 15 amino acids. Between the trimmed V and J ends, which lost 3 bases and 0 bases, there was a span of 12 bases. Germline-derived CDR1 and CDR2 are SGHTS and YDEGEE.

This clone was seen only once. The chain is built from TRBV19 and TRBJ2-4; D ambiguous. Germline assignment: CDR1 LNHDA and CDR2 SQIVND (reference sequence). The CDR3 loop spans 11 amino acids. V was trimmed by 3 bases and J by 6 bases, leaving 3 bases between them. The CDR3 DNA reads as TGTGCCAGTAGTATCTCAAACATTCAGTACTTC. Translating gives CASSISNIQYF.

This clone was seen only once. The chain uses TRBV6-1 and TRBJ2-1; 7 nucleotides line up with TRBD1. V was clipped by 4 bases and J by 8 bases; unmatched bases: 14. CDR3 size: 16 residues. Germline V gives CDR1 MNHNS, CDR2 SASEGT. Here the CDR3 reads CASSVRRDSGYDEQFF. In nucleotides, the CDR3 is TGTGCCAGCAGTGTGCGCCGGGACAGCGGTTACGATGAGCAGTTCTTC.

This clone was observed a single time. This chain joins TRBV29-1 and TRBJ2-1, with 15 bases fitting TRBD2. There are 14 residues in the CDR3. The trim removed 6 bases at V and 8 bases at J, leaving 5 bases unmatched. In germline, CDR1 is SQVTM, CDR2 ANQGSEA. For the CDR3, the DNA is TGCAGCGTCCGGACTAGCGGGGGGGCCGATGAGCAGTTCTTC. Translating it yields CSVRTSGGADEQFF.

The V gene is TRBV7-9, the J gene TRBJ1-4; maybe TRBD1 (6 bases). V lost 3 bases and J 8 bases, leaving 16 bases between the germline ends. The length of the CDR3 is 15 residues. Germline V CDR1 and CDR2: SEHNR, FQNEAQ (reference sequence). CDR3 sequence (DNA): TGTGCCAGCAGCTTTGAGTCCCAGGGGATGGAAAAACTGTTTTTT. Its protein product is CASSFESQGMEKLFF.

J is TRBJ2-1 and V is TRBV7-2; TRBD1 agrees at 7 bases. Germline V gene lookup returns CDR1 SGHTA and CDR2 FQGNSA. This CDR3 spans 15 amino acids. Trimming removed 4 bases from V and 4 bases from J; junction bases left unmatched: 7. The CDR3: CASSSEGQIYNEQFF. The CDR3 nucleotides read TGTGCCAGCAGCTCCGAGGGACAGATATACAATGAGCAGTTCTTC.

CDR3 nucleotides: TGCGCCAGCAGCTTGGATGAGGGCTCCGAGCAGTACTTC. Protein sequence: CASSLDEGSEQYF. The J gene is TRBJ2-7, the V gene TRBV5-1; D is possibly TRBD2 (5 bases). CDR1 and CDR2 from the germline V gene are SGHRS and YFSETQ. CDR3 size: 13 residues. V was trimmed by 0 bases and J by 6 bases, leaving 10 bases between them.

This rearrangement joins TRBV5-1 to TRBJ2-3; unclear D gene. The CDR3 runs to 11 residues. In germline, CDR1 is SGHRS, CDR2 YFSETQ. With 3 bases removed from V and 6 bases from J, the gap between germline ends came to 5 bases. The CDR3: CASSSRDTQYF. The CDR3 DNA reads TGCGCCAGCAGCTCTCGGGATACGCAGTATTTT.

The rearrangement uses TRBV11-2 and TRBJ2-7; D is unclear. Deletions cut 5 bases from V and 3 bases from J, with 14 bases between. The germline V gene has CDR1 SGHAT and CDR2 FQNNGV. The CDR3 is 14 residues long. The CDR3: CASSPVFGLYEQYF. DNA for the CDR3: TGTGCCAGCAGCCCGGTTTTTGGGCTCTACGAGCAGTACTTC.

In this sample, this clone turned up a few times. This chain uses TRBV7-9 with TRBJ1-2; D not certain. The CDR3 covers 13 residues. The V and J ends lost 5 bases and 4 bases respectively, with 11 bases between them. Germline values: CDR1 SEHNR, CDR2 FQNEAQ (reference sequence). In DNA form, the CDR3 reads TGTGCCAGCAGCCTCCAGACATTCTATGGCTACACCTTC. This sequence encodes CASSLQTFYGYTF.

The chain employs TRBV7-6 and TRBJ2-7; D may be TRBD2 (6 bases). CDR1 is SGHVS and CDR2 is FNYEAQ in the germline V gene. The CDR3 sequence is 14 residues long. V was clipped by 1 base and J by 3 bases, with 10 bases between them. The CDR3 is CASSLDAGLYEQYF. Here the CDR3 DNA reads TGTGCCAGCAGCTTAGACGCGGGACTCTACGAGCAGTACTTC. The complete variable domain, with remaining parts taken from reference TRBV7-6 and TRBJ2-7, reads GAGVSQSPRYKVTKRGQDVALRCDPISGHVSLYWYRQALGQGPEFLTYFNYEAQQDKSGLPNDRFSAERPEGSISTLTIQRTEQRDSAMYRCASSLDAGLYEQYFGPGTRLTVT.

J is TRBJ2-1 and V is TRBV19, with 9 nucleotides matching TRBD1. Germline values: CDR1 LNHDA, CDR2 SQIVND (reference sequence). CDR3 length equals 17 residues. Unmatched junction bases numbered 5, after V lost 2 bases and J lost 0 bases. For the CDR3, the DNA is TGTGCCAGTAGTATATCGACAGGGGGTTCCTCCTACAATGAGCAGTTCTTC. Translation: CASSISTGGSSYNEQFF.

This chain uses TRBV19 with TRBJ1-1, with 8 bases lining up with TRBD1. The V gene end was trimmed by 6 bases and the J gene end by 0 bases; junction bases not matched to a gene: 9. This CDR3 has 16 amino acids. The V gene's germline CDR1 is LNHDA and CDR2 SQIVND (reference sequence). The CDR3 sequence: CASSWPGGSLNTEAFF. The CDR3 region has the DNA TGTGCCAGTAGCTGGCCAGGGGGCTCCCTGAACACTGAAGCTTTCTTT.

The chain is built from TRBV6-5 and TRBJ1-5; unclear D gene. V shed 0 bases and J shed 4 bases, with 4 bases lying between them. Germline V gene sequence: CDR1 MNHEY, CDR2 SVGAGI. The CDR3 loop spans 13 amino acids. For the CDR3, the DNA is TGTGCCAGCAGTTACTCGAGAAATCAGCCCCAGCATTTT. Translating it yields CASSYSRNQPQHF.

This chain links TRBV4-1 with TRBJ1-1; tentative D call: TRBD1 (5 bases). CDR1 is MGHRA and CDR2 is YSYEKL in the germline V gene. V was trimmed by 0 bases and J by 5 bases, leaving 13 bases between them. The CDR3 extends over 15 amino acids. The CDR3 reads CASSQDHGGGTEAFF. The CDR3 bases are TGCGCCAGCAGCCAAGATCATGGGGGAGGAACTGAAGCTTTCTTT.

This chain links TRBV10-3 with TRBJ1-1; D unresolved. Germline V gene data show CDR1 as ENHRY and CDR2 as SYGVKD. V was cut by 6 bases and J by 3 bases, with 11 bases left in between. The CDR3 consists of 13 residues. The CDR3 loop is CAISPTGDTEAFF. The DNA for the CDR3 is TGTGCCATCAGCCCGACCGGGGACACTGAAGCTTTCTTT.

The chain links TRBV6-1 to TRBJ2-3; D possibly corresponds to TRBD2 (6 bases). V was shortened by 4 bases and J by 4 bases, with 21 bases between the two germline ends. Looked up from germline, CDR1 is MNHNS and CDR2 is SASEGT. This CDR3 spans 17 amino acids. CDR3 bases: TGTGCCAGCAGTGGAATAGGCGGAGGGCGGTTCGCAGATACGCAGTATTTT. Translation: CASSGIGGGRFADTQYF.

This rearrangement joins TRBV7-6 to TRBJ1-4; 9 bases are shared with TRBD1. The germline CDR1 and CDR2 sequences are SGHVS and FNYEAQ. The CDR3 totals 15 residues. With V trimmed by 1 base and J by 8 bases, 5 bases remained unmatched. The CDR3 sequence is CASSLVGTGTEKLFF. CDR3 sequence (DNA): TGTGCCAGCAGCTTAGTTGGGACAGGGACCGAAAAACTGTTTTTT.

The chain joins TRBV6-5 to TRBJ1-5; D uncertain. This CDR3 region has 13 residues. V shed 8 bases and J shed 5 bases, with 13 bases lying between them. Germline assignment: CDR1 MNHEY and CDR2 SVGAGI. CDR3 in DNA: TGTGCCAGCGCCCCAGGTTCTTATCAGCCCCAGCATTTT. It codes for CASAPGSYQPQHF.

V and J are TRBV19 and TRBJ1-2, with D possibly being TRBD1 (6 bases). The V end lost 8 bases, the J end lost 7 bases, and 14 bases lay between the germline ends. Germline lookup yields CDR1 LNHDA and CDR2 SQIVND (reference sequence). The CDR3 loop spans 12 amino acids. The CDR3 is CASGPLGAGYTF. The CDR3 bases are TGTGCCAGTGGACCCCTGGGGGCTGGCTACACCTTC. Together with reference TRBV19 and TRBJ1-2, the CDR3 gives the full variable domain: DGGITQSPKYLFRKEGQNVTLSCEQNLNHDAMYWYRQDPGQGLRLIYYSQIVNDFQKGDIAEGYSVSREKKESFPLTVTSAQKNPTAFYLCASGPLGAGYTFGSGTRLTVV.

The CDR3 here is CATSRVPWPYEQYF. CDR3 sequence (DNA): TGTGCCACCAGCAGAGTCCCCTGGCCCTACGAGCAGTACTTC. This chain uses TRBV15 with TRBJ2-7; no clear D gene. The V and J ends lost 1 base and 2 bases respectively, with 9 bases between them. CDR1 and CDR2 (germline): LNHNV, YYDKDF (reference sequence). The CDR3 loop spans 14 amino acids.